These T cell receptor beta chains were read from a single sample in a study of cytomegalovirus exposure and HLA in healthy donors. TCRdb keeps only in-frame clones here, not all; method: immunoSEQ multiplex PCR. The data contain some 150,000 clones, about 80% of them singletons. The sample was PBMCs. Every receptor here comes from a woman aged 40 to 55 in good health and CMV-seronegative. CDR3s include the opening cysteine and the closing phenylalanine or tryptophan. Fields, in order: J gene, V gene, D gene, clone size, CDR3 protein, CDR3 DNA. A D gene is named only where the DNA matches it firmly. The size of a clone is reported for some rows only, either as once, few or many, or as a class for expanded clones.

TRBJ2-1,TRBV4-1,TRBD2,.,CASSQVTSGGNNEQFF,TGCGCCAGCAGCCAGGTTACTAGCGGAGGGAACAATGAGCAGTTCTTC
TRBJ2-7,TRBV18,TRBD2,once,CASSPEEREISKQYF,TGTGCCAGCTCACCAGAAGAGCGGGAGATTTCAAAGCAGTACTTC
TRBJ2-1,TRBV18,.,.,CATQGGAYNEQFF,TGTGCCACCCAAGGGGGGGCCTACAATGAGCAGTTCTTC
TRBJ2-3,TRBV5-1,.,.,CASSLGPTRTDTQYF,TGCGCCAGCAGCTTGGGGCCAACTAGGACAGATACGCAGTATTTT
TRBJ2-3,TRBV2,.,.,CASSDEAIGADTQYF,TGTGCCAGCAGTGACGAAGCTATAGGGGCGGATACGCAGTATTTT
TRBJ1-1,TRBV7-3,.,.,CASSRSSGVGLGSEAFF,TGTGCCAGCAGCCGCTCCTCAGGGGTGGGTTTAGGGTCAGAAGCTTTCTTT
TRBJ2-1,TRBV28,.,few,CASTTFLRDSYNEQFF,TGTGCCAGCACCACCTTCCTCCGGGACTCCTACAATGAGCAGTTCTTC
TRBJ2-1,TRBV6-5,.,few,CASSVPGGGEFF,TGTGCCAGCAGTGTCCCCGGGGGTGGGGAGTTCTTC
TRBJ2-7,TRBV27,.,.,CASRRDSTYEQYF,TGTGCCAGCAGGCGGGACAGTACCTACGAGCAGTACTTC
TRBJ1-1,TRBV7-8,.,.,CASSSKGGQLEAFF,TGTGCCAGCAGCTCCAAAGGAGGACAGCTTGAAGCTTTCTTT
TRBJ2-1,TRBV4-2,.,.,CASSPSPDRDEQFF,TGTGCCAGCAGCCCCTCCCCCGACCGGGATGAGCAGTTCTTC
TRBJ2-5,TRBV7-2,TRBD2,.,CGGAIGTSLQETQYF,TGTGGGGGGGCTATAGGGACTAGCCTCCAAGAGACCCAGTACTTC
TRBJ2-7,TRBV19,.,.,CASSYGFYEQYF,TGTGCCAGTAGTTACGGTTTCTACGAGCAGTACTTC
TRBJ2-2,TRBV7-3,.,.,CASSQGTGELFF,TGTGCCAGCAGCCAGGGCACCGGGGAGCTGTTTTTT
TRBJ2-2,TRBV13,TRBD2,.,CASSVGWGTRELFF,TGTGCCAGCAGCGTAGGCTGGGGGACTAGGGAGCTGTTTTTT
TRBJ2-3,TRBV25-1,TRBD1,.,CASSDSGGATDTQYF,TGTGCCAGCAGTGACTCAGGGGGCGCGACAGATACGCAGTATTTT
TRBJ1-3,TRBV7-9,.,.,CASSHNHRDGNTIYF,TGTGCCAGCAGCCACAATCACAGGGATGGAAACACCATATATTTT
TRBJ2-1,TRBV5-6,TRBD1,.,CASSSPGQGYNEQFF,TGTGCCAGCAGCTCCCCGGGACAGGGCTACAATGAGCAGTTCTTC
TRBJ2-7,TRBV7-9,.,few,CASSLLAYSYEQYF,TGTGCCAGCAGCTTACTAGCGTACTCCTACGAGCAGTACTTC
TRBJ1-1,TRBV29-1,.,few,CSVWGVFMNTEAFF,TGCAGCGTATGGGGGGTATTCATGAACACTGAAGCTTTCTTT
TRBJ2-3,TRBV7-2,TRBD2,.,CASSPAGTRLIDTQYF,TGTGCCAGCAGCCCAGCCGGGACTAGGCTTATAGATACGCAGTATTTT
TRBJ1-4,TRBV28,.,few,CASIRQGKFEKLFF,TGTGCCAGCATAAGGCAGGGGAAATTTGAAAAACTGTTTTTT
TRBJ2-3,TRBV25-1,.,.,CASSLQATDTQYF,TGTGCCAGCAGTCTGCAGGCCACAGATACGCAGTATTTT
TRBJ2-3,TRBV9,.,.,CASSTRPHPGADTQYF,TGTGCCAGCAGCACAAGACCCCACCCGGGTGCAGATACGCAGTATTTT
TRBJ2-7,TRBV6-6,TRBD1,.,CASTYGDRAYEQYF,TGTGCCAGCACCTACGGGGACAGGGCCTACGAGCAGTACTTC
TRBJ2-7,TRBV19,.,.,CASSSSGGGVVREQYF,TGTGCCAGTAGTTCTTCCGGAGGGGGGGTAGTACGCGAGCAGTACTTC
TRBJ2-7,TRBV9,TRBD2,.,CASPPGGGYSYEQYF,TGTGCCAGCCCCCCGGGGGGGGGCTACTCCTACGAGCAGTACTTC
TRBJ2-7,TRBV28,.,few,CASSLWAASYEQYF,TGTGCCAGCAGTTTATGGGCCGCTTCCTACGAGCAGTACTTC
TRBJ2-7,TRBV19,.,.,CASSMGREYYEQYF,TGTGCCAGTAGTATGGGACGGGAGTACTACGAGCAGTACTTC
TRBJ2-7,TRBV13,.,.,CASSPNSYEQYF,TGTGCCAGCAGCCCCAACTCCTACGAGCAGTACTTC
TRBJ2-1,TRBV5-4,TRBD2,.,CASSSELAGGANEQFF,TGTGCCAGCAGCTCCGAACTAGCGGGAGGGGCCAATGAGCAGTTCTTC
TRBJ2-3,TRBV7-3,TRBD2,once,CASGQRGGAANTQYF,TGTGCCAGCGGCCAGCGCGGGGGGGCTGCCAATACGCAGTATTTT
TRBJ2-1,TRBV4-3,TRBD2,.,CASSQKRLAGDGNEQFF,TGCGCCAGCAGCCAGAAAAGACTAGCGGGAGATGGCAATGAGCAGTTCTTC
TRBJ1-2,TRBV2,.,.,CASVGRDNTF,TGTGCCAGCGTCGGCAGGGACAACACCTTC
TRBJ2-3,TRBV5-8,.,.,CASSLGSMADTQYF,TGTGCCAGCAGCTTGGGGAGTATGGCAGATACGCAGTATTTT
TRBJ2-7,TRBV6-6,TRBD2,few,CAGSTSGIPGEQYF,TGTGCCGGATCGACTAGCGGCATTCCGGGAGAGCAGTACTTC
TRBJ1-1,TRBV7-9,.,.,CASSPSTGLGSTEAFF,TGTGCCAGCAGCCCGTCGACAGGCCTTGGGTCCACTGAAGCTTTCTTT
TRBJ2-1,TRBV7-3,TRBD2,.,CASSLTPGLAADNEQFF,TGTGCCAGCAGCTTAACTCCGGGACTAGCGGCCGACAATGAGCAGTTCTTC
TRBJ2-1,TRBV5-6,TRBD1,.,CASSPLYTGVNEQFF,TGTGCCAGCAGCCCCCTATACACAGGGGTAAATGAGCAGTTCTTC
TRBJ2-1,TRBV28,TRBD2,.,CASSPGLAGVYEQFF,TGTGCCAGCAGCCCTGGACTAGCGGGAGTTTATGAGCAGTTCTTC
TRBJ2-3,TRBV5-1,TRBD1,.,CASFKDRGGTDTQYF,TGCGCCAGCTTTAAGGACAGGGGGGGAACAGATACGCAGTATTTT
TRBJ1-1,TRBV7-9,.,.,CASSLRTVGAFF,TGTGCCAGCAGCTTACGGACAGTGGGAGCTTTCTTT
TRBJ2-6,TRBV5-1,.,.,CASSLVVPGSSGANVLTF,TGCGCCAGCAGCTTGGTAGTCCCGGGTAGCTCTGGGGCCAACGTCCTGACTTTC